This TCR beta chain was identified in a study of cytomegalovirus exposure and HLA in healthy donors. This clone was seen more than once but under ten times. PCR was performed using 60 Vbeta and 13 Jbeta primers. Sequencing was performed with immunoSEQ multiplex PCR; in TCRdb, only in-frame clones are kept and a portion is missing. The sample has over 120,000 clones, 77% seen once; the top ten hold roughly 3.7%. Germline CDR1 is MNHNY and CDR2 is SVGAGI (reference sequence). The length of the CDR3 is 15 residues. V lost 0 bases, J lost 7 bases, and 5 bases stayed unmatched. The V call is TRBV6-6, the J call TRBJ1-5; 8 bases line up with TRBD1. Sequenced sample: PBMCs. The receptor was isolated from a male donor in good health and CMV-seronegative. In DNA form, the CDR3 reads TGTGCCAGCAGTTACTCGAGACAGGGGAACCAGCCCCAGCATTTT. The encoded protein is CASSYSRQGNQPQHF.